The rows below give T cell receptor beta chains drawn from one sample of a study of blood T cell repertoires in COVID-19. The data were produced by immunoSEQ multiplex PCR, yet TCRdb's version contains in-frame clones alone and is incomplete. Seen here are under 200,000 clones, around 90% observed once, and the top ten hold around 8.9%. The sequencing sample was made of PBMCs or T cells enriched from blood (not recorded which). The receptors were sampled from a woman aged 18-29 years who had recovered from COVID-19. CDR3s leave out the opening cysteine and the closing phenylalanine or tryptophan. The order of the fields is J gene, D gene, V gene, CDR3 protein. A D gene is named only where the DNA matches it firmly.

J: TRBJ1-2
D: .
V: TRBV19
CDR3: ASSNFNYGYT

J: TRBJ2-5
D: .
V: TRBV4-1
CDR3: ASSQPYQETQY

J: TRBJ2-3
D: TRBD1
V: TRBV2
CDR3: ASSDETGAEDTQY

J: TRBJ1-6
D: TRBD1
V: TRBV7-8
CDR3: ASSLGDRASPLH

J: TRBJ2-3
D: .
V: TRBV5-1
CDR3: ASSSSPDWTSTDTQY

J: TRBJ1-1
D: .
V: TRBV6-5
CDR3: ASSDLLTEAF

J: TRBJ1-5
D: TRBD1
V: TRBV27
CDR3: ASGTGDQPQH

J: TRBJ2-3
D: .
V: TRBV18
CDR3: ASSPLSSTDTQY

J: TRBJ2-1
D: TRBD2
V: TRBV5-4
CDR3: ASSLGSGAYNEQF

J: TRBJ1-5
D: .
V: TRBV9
CDR3: ASSVDREGQPQH

J: TRBJ2-1
D: TRBD2
V: TRBV7-6
CDR3: ASSRSGLANNEQF

J: TRBJ2-7
D: .
V: TRBV7-8
CDR3: ASSQRGGVEQY

J: TRBJ1-5
D: .
V: TRBV7-9
CDR3: ASSLEGPGADQPQH

J: TRBJ1-3
D: .
V: TRBV19
CDR3: ASGRTRLTSDTIY

J: TRBJ2-1
D: .
V: TRBV10-2
CDR3: ASSEPNPGEQF

J: TRBJ2-6
D: TRBD1
V: TRBV29-1
CDR3: SVEFPPDRGAGANVLT

J: TRBJ1-1
D: .
V: TRBV14
CDR3: ASSQLGRGIGTEAF

J: TRBJ2-7
D: .
V: TRBV25-1
CDR3: ASSERHYEQY

J: TRBJ1-1
D: TRBD1
V: TRBV6-5
CDR3: ASSLEGTGNTEAF

J: TRBJ1-5
D: .
V: TRBV30
CDR3: AWSVGKGWQPQH

J: TRBJ1-2
D: .
V: TRBV13
CDR3: ASSLRGESGYGYT

J: TRBJ2-1
D: .
V: TRBV23-1
CDR3: ASSQSRHGELF

J: TRBJ1-2
D: TRBD1
V: TRBV7-8
CDR3: ASSPPGQENYGYT

J: TRBJ1-3
D: .
V: TRBV30
CDR3: AWSHSARNTIY

J: TRBJ2-3
D: .
V: TRBV5-6
CDR3: ASSPPGDRADTQY

J: TRBJ2-7
D: .
V: TRBV2
CDR3: ASSDSRNSPFFHEQY

J: TRBJ2-1
D: .
V: TRBV7-2
CDR3: ASSPRVVTEQF

J: TRBJ1-3
D: TRBD1
V: TRBV5-4
CDR3: ASSSGGAAGNTIY

J: TRBJ1-2
D: .
V: TRBV27
CDR3: ASSLTDIPANYGYT

J: TRBJ1-2
D: TRBD1
V: TRBV7-9
CDR3: ASSKEGRGNYGYT

J: TRBJ2-1
D: TRBD2
V: TRBV25-1
CDR3: ASSEFGTSPF

J: TRBJ2-4
D: TRBD1
V: TRBV5-1
CDR3: ASSQRTGFLGGMGKNIQY

J: TRBJ1-1
D: .
V: TRBV18
CDR3: ASSPQGIGNTEAF

J: TRBJ2-2
D: .
V: TRBV27
CDR3: ASSFYTGELF

J: TRBJ1-5
D: .
V: TRBV28
CDR3: ASGGGYSNQPQH

J: TRBJ2-7
D: TRBD1
V: TRBV9
CDR3: ASSLQPGQVTYEQY

J: TRBJ1-4
D: TRBD1
V: TRBV24-1
CDR3: ATSDRLEGKGAGEKLF

J: TRBJ2-7
D: .
V: TRBV5-1
CDR3: ASSLVGGLSYEQY

J: TRBJ2-1
D: .
V: TRBV7-9
CDR3: ASSGWTAYNEQF

J: TRBJ1-5
D: TRBD1
V: TRBV19
CDR3: AGGGQGNQPQH

J: TRBJ1-1
D: .
V: TRBV10-3
CDR3: AISDPRENTEAF

J: TRBJ2-4
D: .
V: TRBV12-5
CDR3: ASGRDSPGDIQY

J: TRBJ1-4
D: .
V: TRBV6-6
CDR3: ASSTGEKLF

J: TRBJ1-1
D: TRBD1
V: TRBV2
CDR3: ASWTGQYDMNTEAF

J: TRBJ1-4
D: TRBD1
V: TRBV6-5
CDR3: ASSRGQGNEKLF

J: TRBJ2-5
D: TRBD1
V: TRBV4-2
CDR3: ASSTDREQTQY

J: TRBJ2-1
D: .
V: TRBV12-3/TRBV12-4
CDR3: ASSPARYNEQF

J: TRBJ2-2
D: TRBD1
V: TRBV10-1
CDR3: ASSEGGNGPGELF

J: TRBJ1-1
D: TRBD1
V: TRBV19
CDR3: ASSMGTGLTEAF

J: TRBJ2-3
D: TRBD1
V: TRBV3-1/TRBV3-2
CDR3: ASSGTGNTDTQY